This TCR beta chain was captured in a study of cytomegalovirus exposure and HLA in healthy donors. Study as a whole: An early data release held tens of millions of unique TCRs from HLA-typed donors. Study-wide findings and caveats: Using the classifier, cytomegalovirus status was reportedly diagnosed with high specificity and sensitivity. Most subjects' HLA-A and HLA-B alleles were reportedly predicted from TCR beta sequences.

Concerning this clone itself: The antigen remains unidentified.

13 Jbeta primers and 60 Vbeta primers were used for the PCR. Libraries were prepared by immunoSEQ multiplex PCR; TCRdb keeps only in-frame clonotypes and omits some of them. The sample consists of around 98,000 clones, about three quarters of them appearing once. The sequencing sample was made of PBMCs. The sequence derives from a human donor in good health.

CDR3: CASSPRGPNYGYTF. Written as DNA, the CDR3 is TGTGCCAGCAGCCCTAGGGGTCCCAACTATGGCTACACCTTC. The chain links TRBV7-6 to TRBJ1-2; D may be TRBD1 (5 bases). The CDR3 consists of 14 residues. Between the trimmed V and J ends, which lost 5 bases and 2 bases, there was a span of 12 bases. CDR1 and CDR2 (germline): SGHVS, FNYEAQ.